Many counts were recorded for the clone carrying this T cell receptor beta chain. Its antigen is still unknown. This specimen comes from a study of T cells in Graves' hyperthyroidism and ophthalmopathy. Study observations and caveats: Progression to ophthalmopathy was predicted a median of 6.5 months early.

Regions amplified from RNA transcripts were the TCR beta CDR3 regions. Researchers ran a first-round RT-PCR on the TCR CDR3 using the HTBI primer set. Each CDR3 protein gets one entry after TCRdb re-called the multiplex PCR reads with MiXCR. The table records roughly 740,000 distinct CDR3 sequences, around 17% of them present only once. The study excluded patients with uncontrolled infection, other autoimmune disease, pregnancy or lactation. This CDR3 has 11 residues. Germline V gene lookup returns CDR1 SQVTM and CDR2 ANQGSEA. Trimming removed 4 bases from V and 6 bases from J, with 8 bases in between.

The sequencing sample was made of blood. The chain joins TRBV29-1 to TRBJ2-3; maybe TRBD2 (6 bases). This TCR derives from a man aged 18 to 35 with Graves' hyperthyroidism. CDR3 residues: CSVGGGDTQYF. In DNA, the CDR3 is TGCAGCGTTGGAGGAGGGGATACGCAGTATTTT.